Shown below are 6 T cell receptor beta chains from a single sample sequenced in a study of beta chain features in type 1 diabetes. The whole isolated RNA underwent reverse transcription, so sequencing captured expressed TCRB transcripts. Produced via immunoSEQ multiplex PCR; TCRdb's table is partial and in-frame only. The repertoire holds 200,000 to 250,000 clones, with 25% to 30% as singletons. Sequencing used central memory CD4+ T cells from blood. The receptors were gathered from a man younger than 40 in good health.

This clone was counted a few times. A far larger clone is off by one base, so a read error is likely. This rearrangement joins TRBV7-9 to TRBJ2-2; D is perhaps TRBD1 (5 bases). The CDR3 sequence is 12 residues long. Germline V CDR1 and CDR2: SEHNR, FQNEAQ (reference sequence). The V end lost 5 bases, the J end lost 5 bases, and 6 bases lay between the germline ends. The CDR3 sequence is CASSAGTGELFF. The CDR3 region has the DNA TGTGCCAGCAGCGCAGGGACCGGGGAGCTGTTTTTT. The complete variable domain, with remaining parts taken from reference TRBV7-9 and TRBJ2-2, reads DTGVSQNPRHKITKRGQNVTFRCDPISEHNRLYWYRQTLGQGPEFLTYFQNEAQLEKSRLLSDRFSAERPKGSFSTLEIQRTEQGDSAMYLCASSAGTGELFFGEGSRLTVL.

In this sample, this clone turned up many times. The chain has TRBV7-2 and TRBJ2-5, with D unclear. Germline V gene lookup returns CDR1 SGHTA and CDR2 FQGNSA. The CDR3 is 15 amino acids. Trimming took off 0 bases at V and 6 bases at J, with 14 bases between the two ends. CDR3 nucleotide sequence: TGTGCCAGCAGCTTAGCCGTGGGCAGCTCGCAGACCCAGTACTTC. Translating gives CASSLAVGSSQTQYF.

The J gene is TRBJ2-5, the V gene TRBV2; the D gene is possibly TRBD1 (5 bases). V dropped 8 bases and J dropped 4 bases, with 11 bases sitting between them. The germline V gene has CDR1 SNHLY and CDR2 FYNNEI. There are 12 residues in the CDR3. The CDR3 region is CASFAGRETQYF. CDR3 nucleotide sequence: TGTGCCAGCTTCGCAGGGCGAGAGACCCAGTACTTC.

This chain connects TRBV2 to TRBJ2-7; D gene uncertain. The CDR3 has 15 residues. Deletions cut 3 bases from V and 3 bases from J, with 15 bases between. In germline, CDR1 is SNHLY, CDR2 FYNNEI. The CDR3 DNA follows: TGTGCCAGCAGTGAGTCGGCTTGGACGTACTACGAGCAGTACTTC. Translated: CASSESAWTYYEQYF. The full variable domain, rest sourced from reference TRBV2 and TRBJ2-7, is EPEVTQTPSHQVTQMGQEVILRCVPISNHLYFYWYRQILGQKVEFLVSFYNNEISEKSEIFDDQFSVERPDGSNFTLKIRSTKLEDSAMYFCASSESAWTYYEQYFGPGTRLTVT.

The chain uses TRBV30 and TRBJ1-3; 7 bases fit TRBD1. J was trimmed by 4 bases and V by 4 bases; bases with no gene match: 10. Per germline, CDR1 GTSNPN and CDR2 SVGIG (reference sequence). The length of the CDR3 is 15 residues. This CDR3 is CAWTTKGASGNTIYF. The CDR3 nucleotides are TGTGCCTGGACCACAAAGGGGGCTTCGGGAAACACCATATATTTT.

V gene TRBV29-1 combines with J gene TRBJ1-5; the match to TRBD1 covers 7 bases. CDR1 is SQVTM and CDR2 is ANQGSEA in the germline V gene. The CDR3 totals 13 residues. Trimming removed 6 bases from V and 7 bases from J; junction bases left unmatched: 9. The DNA of the CDR3 is TGCAGCGTCGCGACAGGGATAGAACAGCCCCAGCATTTT. As protein: CSVATGIEQPQHF. Filled out from reference TRBV29-1 and TRBJ1-5, the complete variable domain reads SAVISQKPSRDICQRGTSLTIQCQVDSQVTMMFWYRQQPGQSLTLIATANQGSEATYESGFVIDKFPISRPNLTFSTLTVSNMSPEDSSIYLCSVATGIEQPQHFGDGTRLSIL.